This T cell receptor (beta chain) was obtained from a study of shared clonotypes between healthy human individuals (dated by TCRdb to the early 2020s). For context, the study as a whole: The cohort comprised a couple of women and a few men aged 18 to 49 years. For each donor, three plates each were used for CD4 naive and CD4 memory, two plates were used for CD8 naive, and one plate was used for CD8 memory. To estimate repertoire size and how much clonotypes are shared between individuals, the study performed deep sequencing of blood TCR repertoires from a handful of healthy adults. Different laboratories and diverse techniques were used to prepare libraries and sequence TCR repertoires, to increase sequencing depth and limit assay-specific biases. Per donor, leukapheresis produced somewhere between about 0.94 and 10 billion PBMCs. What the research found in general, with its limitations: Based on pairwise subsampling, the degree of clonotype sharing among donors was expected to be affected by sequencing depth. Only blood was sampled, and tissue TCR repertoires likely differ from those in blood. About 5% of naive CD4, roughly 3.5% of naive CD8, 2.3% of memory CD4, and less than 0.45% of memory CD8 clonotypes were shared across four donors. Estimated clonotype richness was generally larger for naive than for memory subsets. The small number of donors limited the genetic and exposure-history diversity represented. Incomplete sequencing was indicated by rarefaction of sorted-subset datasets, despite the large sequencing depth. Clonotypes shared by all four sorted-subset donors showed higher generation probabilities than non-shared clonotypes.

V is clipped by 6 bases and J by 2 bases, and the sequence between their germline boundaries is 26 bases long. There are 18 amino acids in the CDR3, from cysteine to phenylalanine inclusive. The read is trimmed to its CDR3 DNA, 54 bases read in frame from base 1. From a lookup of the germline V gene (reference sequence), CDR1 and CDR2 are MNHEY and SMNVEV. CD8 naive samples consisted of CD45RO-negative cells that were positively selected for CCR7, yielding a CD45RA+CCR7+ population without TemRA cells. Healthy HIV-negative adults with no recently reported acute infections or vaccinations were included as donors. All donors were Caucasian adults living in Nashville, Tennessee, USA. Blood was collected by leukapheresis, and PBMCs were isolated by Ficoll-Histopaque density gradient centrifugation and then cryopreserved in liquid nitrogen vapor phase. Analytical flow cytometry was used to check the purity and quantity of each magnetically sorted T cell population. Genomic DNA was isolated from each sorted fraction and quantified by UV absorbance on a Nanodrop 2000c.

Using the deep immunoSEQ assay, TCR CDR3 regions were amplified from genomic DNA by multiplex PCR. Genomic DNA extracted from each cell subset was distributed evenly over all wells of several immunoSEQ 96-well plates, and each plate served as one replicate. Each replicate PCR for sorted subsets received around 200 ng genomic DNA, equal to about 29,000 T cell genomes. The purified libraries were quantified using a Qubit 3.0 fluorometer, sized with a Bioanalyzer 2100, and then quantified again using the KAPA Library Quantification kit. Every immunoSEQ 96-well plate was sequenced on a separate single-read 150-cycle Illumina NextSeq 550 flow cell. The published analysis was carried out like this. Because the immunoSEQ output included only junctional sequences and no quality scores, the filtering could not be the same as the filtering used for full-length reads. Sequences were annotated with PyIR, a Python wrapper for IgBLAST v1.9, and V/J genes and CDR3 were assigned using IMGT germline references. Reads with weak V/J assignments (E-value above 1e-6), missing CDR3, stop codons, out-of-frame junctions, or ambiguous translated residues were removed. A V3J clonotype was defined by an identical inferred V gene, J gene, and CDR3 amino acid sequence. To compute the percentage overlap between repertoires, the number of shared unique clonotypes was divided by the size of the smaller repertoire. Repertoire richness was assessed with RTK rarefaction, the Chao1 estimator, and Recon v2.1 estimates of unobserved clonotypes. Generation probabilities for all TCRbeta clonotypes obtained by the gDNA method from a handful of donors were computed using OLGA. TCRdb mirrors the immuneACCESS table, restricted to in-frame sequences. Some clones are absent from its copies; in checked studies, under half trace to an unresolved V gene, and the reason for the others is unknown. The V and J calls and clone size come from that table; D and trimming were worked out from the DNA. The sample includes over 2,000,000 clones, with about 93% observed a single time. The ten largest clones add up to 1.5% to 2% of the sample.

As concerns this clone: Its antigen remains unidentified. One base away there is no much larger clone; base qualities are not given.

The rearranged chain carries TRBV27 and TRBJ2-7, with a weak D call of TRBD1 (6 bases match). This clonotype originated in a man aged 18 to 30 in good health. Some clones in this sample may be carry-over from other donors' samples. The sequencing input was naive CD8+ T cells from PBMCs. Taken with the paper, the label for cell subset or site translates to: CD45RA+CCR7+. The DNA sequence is TGTGCCAGCAGAGGTCCCCAGATAGGGGGAGAGGGGCCCTACGAGCAGTACTTC. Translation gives CASRGPQIGGEGPYEQYF.